The 21 T cell receptor beta chains below were found in one sample sequenced in a study of a mutant IDH1 vaccine in newly diagnosed glioma. Profiled with immunoSEQ multiplex PCR; TCRdb holds only in-frame clones, not every one. Of about 54,000 clones listed, 75% to 85% are singletons. The time point was: week 23, last vaccination. Doses consisted of 300 ug of mutant IDH1 20-mer peptide each, paired with topical imiquimod. These receptors are not linked to any known antigen. The sample consisted of PBMCs, taken from a glioma patient whose treatment included an IDH1 peptide vaccine. These receptors came from a man aged 40-55 years with glioma.

The chain has TRBV30 and TRBJ1-2, with TRBD1 matching over 7 bases. The CDR3 consists of 14 residues. The germline gives CDR1 GTSNPN, CDR2 SVGIG (reference sequence). V shed 2 bases, J shed 9 bases, and the junction held 12 bases outside the gene matches. For the CDR3, the DNA is TGTGCCTGGAGTATTCGAGACAGGGTCCTTCGCTACACCTTC. Translating it yields CAWSIRDRVLRYTF.

This rearrangement joins TRBV5-1 to TRBJ2-7; possible D gene TRBD2, 5 bases. Germline V lookup: CDR1 SGHRS, CDR2 YFSETQ. CDR3 size: 14 residues. The V end lost 0 bases, the J end lost 3 bases, and 10 bases lay between the germline ends. This chain's CDR3 is CASSLAGDFYEQYF. Here the CDR3 DNA reads TGCGCCAGCAGCTTGGCCGGGGATTTCTACGAGCAGTACTTC.

The chain joins TRBV19 to TRBJ1-1, with unresolved D. Between the trimmed V and J ends, which lost 3 bases and 1 base, there was a span of 9 bases. The germline V gene has CDR1 LNHDA and CDR2 SQIVND (reference sequence). This CDR3 has 14 amino acids. The CDR3 spells CASSMVNANTEAFF. The CDR3 DNA is TGTGCCAGTAGTATGGTTAATGCGAACACTGAAGCTTTCTTT.

This clone occurred a few times. The chain joins TRBV6-5 to TRBJ2-7; D could derive from TRBD1 or TRBD2 (5 bases each). The CDR3 loop spans 14 amino acids. Between the trimmed V and J ends, which lost 5 bases and 2 bases, there was a span of 13 bases. Per the germline V gene, CDR1 is MNHEY and CDR2 is SVGAGI. This chain's CDR3 is CASSPFGGTYEQYF. The DNA for the CDR3 is TGTGCCAGCAGTCCCTTTGGGGGTACCTACGAGCAGTACTTC.

The V and J genes are TRBV15 and TRBJ2-5, with D unclear. V dropped 3 bases and J dropped 0 bases, with 5 bases sitting between them. The CDR3 is 13 residues long. The germline CDR1 and CDR2 sequences are LNHNV and YYDKDF (reference sequence). CDR3 protein: CATSSDYQETQYF. DNA for the CDR3: TGTGCCACCAGCAGTGACTACCAAGAGACCCAGTACTTC.

This clone appeared once. The chain links TRBV2 to TRBJ1-6, with a tentative D call TRBD1 (5 bases). Looked up from germline, CDR1 is SNHLY and CDR2 is FYNNEI. This CDR3 is built from 14 residues. Between the trimmed V and J ends, which lost 10 bases and 7 bases, there was a span of 17 bases. The CDR3 DNA follows: TGTGCCACCCAAGTGGGGACCGAGAATTCACCCCTCCACTTT. It codes for CATQVGTENSPLHF.

This sequence joins TRBV5-1 and TRBJ1-1; possible D gene TRBD1, 6 bases. Looked up from germline, CDR1 is SGHRS and CDR2 is YFSETQ. The CDR3 covers 13 residues. The ends were cut back, 0 bases at V and 10 bases at J, with 13 bases in the middle. The CDR3 here is CASSLAGAQGAFF. The CDR3 coding sequence is TGCGCCAGCAGCTTGGCAGGGGCCCAAGGAGCTTTCTTT. Full variable domain (rest looked up from reference TRBV5-1 and TRBJ1-1): KAGVTQTPRYLIKTRGQQVTLSCSPISGHRSVSWYQQTPGQGLQFLFEYFSETQRNKGNFPGRFSGRQFSNSRSEMNVSTLELGDSALYLCASSLAGAQGAFFGQGTRLTVV.

In its sample, this clone was seen a few times. The chain has TRBV5-1 and TRBJ1-2; 9 bases match TRBD1. Germline V gene data show CDR1 as SGHRS and CDR2 as YFSETQ. V lost 3 bases, J lost 7 bases, and 10 bases stayed unmatched. There are 15 residues in the CDR3. The CDR3 DNA sequence: TGCGCCAGCAGCTCCCAAGTCCCGGGACAGGGTGGCTACACCTTC. This encodes CASSSQVPGQGGYTF.

The chain links TRBV25-1 to TRBJ2-1, with D unclear. The CDR3 loop spans 11 amino acids. Germline CDR1 and CDR2: MGHDK and SYGVNS. With 8 bases removed from V and 8 bases from J, the gap between germline ends came to 10 bases. The CDR3 DNA reads as TGTGCCAGCTCTAGGATCTATGAGCAGTTCTTC. Protein product: CASSRIYEQFF.

This chain connects TRBV27 to TRBJ2-2; no definite D call. The CDR3 is 11 amino acids. V was pared by 7 bases and J by 8 bases, with 8 bases between. Germline lookup yields CDR1 MNHEY and CDR2 SMNVEV (reference sequence). The DNA of the CDR3 is TGTGCCAGCACCTCGTCAGGGGAGCTGTTTTTT. Translated: CASTSSGELFF.

The chain couples TRBV2 to TRBJ1-3; the D is unclear. The V gene's germline CDR1 is SNHLY and CDR2 FYNNEI. This CDR3 is built from 15 residues. V lost 6 bases to trimming and J lost 0 bases, with 12 bases between them. The chain's CDR3 is CASRVQTYSGNTIYF. The CDR3 region has the DNA TGTGCCAGCAGGGTTCAGACATACTCTGGAAACACCATATATTTT.

J is TRBJ1-3 and V is TRBV28; D is undetermined. Germline CDR1 and CDR2: MDHEN and SYDVKM. Trimming removed 3 bases at V and 0 bases at J, with 6 bases between. This CDR3 has 14 amino acids. The CDR3 sequence is CASSLIPSGNTIYF. CDR3 sequence (DNA): TGTGCCAGCAGTTTGATCCCCTCTGGAAACACCATATATTTT.

J is TRBJ2-4 and V is TRBV9; D is possibly TRBD1 (6 bases). Germline V CDR1 and CDR2: SGDLS, YYNGEE. This CDR3 has 14 amino acids. V lost 4 bases, J lost 5 bases, and 13 bases lay in between. CDR3 DNA sequence: TGTGCCAGCAGCAGAGGACACAGGGAAAACATTCAGTACTTC. This sequence encodes CASSRGHRENIQYF.

The V and J genes are TRBV10-3 and TRBJ2-7; 7 positions agree with TRBD2. The CDR3 is 15 residues long. The V and J ends lost 4 bases and 0 bases, in that order; junction bases with no gene match: 6. CDR1 and CDR2 (germline): ENHRY, SYGVKD. The CDR3 spells CAISGGLADSYEQYF. Here the CDR3 DNA reads TGTGCCATCAGTGGGGGCCTAGCGGACTCCTACGAGCAGTACTTC.

The V call is TRBV30, the J call TRBJ1-1; maybe TRBD1 (5 bases). The V end was cut by 1 base, the J end by 4 bases, with 13 bases between. Germline V gives CDR1 GTSNPN, CDR2 SVGIG (reference sequence). The CDR3 totals 14 residues. The DNA of the CDR3 is TGTGCCTGGAGTGGGGCACCCCAGGGCACTGAAGCTTTCTTT. Residues: CAWSGAPQGTEAFF.

This chain links TRBV2 with TRBJ1-2; 8 nucleotides match TRBD1. Looked up from germline, CDR1 is SNHLY and CDR2 is FYNNEI. Trimming took 11 bases from V and 7 from J; bases not matched to a gene: 6. The CDR3 extends over 11 amino acids. CDR3 region: CAAGQGSGYTF. CDR3 nucleotide sequence: TGTGCCGCCGGACAGGGAAGTGGCTACACCTTC.

V gene TRBV18 combines with J gene TRBJ2-1; 9 nucleotides agree with TRBD1. CDR1 KGHSH and CDR2 LQKENI come from the germline V gene. Trimming took 2 bases from V and 5 from J; bases not matched to a gene: 7. The length of the CDR3 is 16 residues. The CDR3 protein is CASSPIGTGLHNEQFF. The CDR3 region has the DNA TGTGCCAGCTCACCAATCGGGACAGGGCTTCACAATGAGCAGTTCTTC.

This sequence joins TRBV5-6 and TRBJ2-2; D unclear. The CDR3 has 16 residues. Trimming took off 2 bases at V and 1 base at J, with 12 bases between the two ends. The germline gives CDR1 SGHDT, CDR2 YYEEEE. DNA of the CDR3: TGTGCCAGCAGCTTTAAGATACGAGAGAACACCGGGGAGCTGTTTTTT. Its translation is CASSFKIRENTGELFF.

The rearrangement uses TRBV7-9 and TRBJ2-3, with D possibly being TRBD1 (6 bases). From germline, CDR1 is SEHNR and CDR2 FQNEAQ (reference sequence). This CDR3 is built from 15 residues. The V gene lost 3 bases and the J gene lost 6 bases, with 16 bases spanning the gap. Written as DNA, the CDR3 is TGTGCCAGCAGCTTCCGGGACAATCCCCTTGATACGCAGTATTTT. Translated, it gives CASSFRDNPLDTQYF.

The gene calls are TRBV2 and TRBJ2-1; no firm D call. Per germline, CDR1 SNHLY and CDR2 FYNNEI. The CDR3 loop spans 11 amino acids. V was trimmed by 6 bases and J by 10 bases, leaving 10 bases between them. The CDR3 sequence: CASRGRREQFF. CDR3 in DNA: TGTGCCAGCAGGGGCCGCCGGGAGCAGTTCTTC.

The chain couples TRBV7-2 to TRBJ2-7; 10 positions agree with TRBD2. The CDR3 sequence is 14 residues long. The germline CDR1 and CDR2 sequences are SGHTA and FQGNSA. The J segment lost 6 bases and the V segment lost 5 bases, leaving 7 bases of the junction unmatched. CDR3 DNA sequence: TGTGCCAGCAGCCACAGCGGGGGGGCCGGCGAGCAGTACTTC. Translating it yields CASSHSGGAGEQYF.